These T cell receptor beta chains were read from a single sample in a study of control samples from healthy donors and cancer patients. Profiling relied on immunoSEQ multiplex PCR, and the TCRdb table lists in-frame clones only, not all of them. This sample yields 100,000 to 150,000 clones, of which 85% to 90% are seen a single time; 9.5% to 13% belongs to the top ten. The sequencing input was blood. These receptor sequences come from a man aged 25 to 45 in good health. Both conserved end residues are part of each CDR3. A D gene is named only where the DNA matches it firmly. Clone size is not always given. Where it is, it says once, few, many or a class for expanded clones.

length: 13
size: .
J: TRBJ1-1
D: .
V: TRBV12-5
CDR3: CASGFMRFAEAFF
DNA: TGTGCTAGTGGTTTTATGAGGTTCGCTGAAGCTTTCTTT

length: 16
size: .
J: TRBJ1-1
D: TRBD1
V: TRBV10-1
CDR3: CASSELRQGGYTEAFF
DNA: TGCGCCAGCAGTGAGCTCAGACAGGGAGGCTACACTGAAGCTTTCTTT

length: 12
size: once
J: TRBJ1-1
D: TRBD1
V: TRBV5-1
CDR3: CASSNSGGRAFF
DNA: TGCGCCAGCAGCAATTCAGGGGGCCGGGCTTTCTTT

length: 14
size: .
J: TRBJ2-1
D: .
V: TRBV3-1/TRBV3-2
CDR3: CASSSATVYNEQFF
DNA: TGTGCCAGCAGCTCCGCTACAGTTTACAATGAGCAGTTCTTC

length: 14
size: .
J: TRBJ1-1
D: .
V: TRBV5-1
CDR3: CASSLDGGSTEAFF
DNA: TGCGCCAGCAGCTTGGACGGGGGAAGTACTGAAGCTTTCTTT

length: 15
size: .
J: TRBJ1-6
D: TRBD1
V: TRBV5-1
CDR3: CASSVQGAGDSPLHF
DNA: TGCGCCAGCAGCGTACAGGGGGCAGGGGATTCACCCCTCCACTTT

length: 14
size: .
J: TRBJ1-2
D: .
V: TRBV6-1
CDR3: CASSEGGSNYGYTF
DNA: TGTGCCAGCAGTGAAGGAGGATCTAACTATGGCTACACCTTC

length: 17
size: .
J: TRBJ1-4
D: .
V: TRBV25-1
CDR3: CASSELLNSRANEKLFF
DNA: TGTGCCAGCAGTGAGTTGCTGAACAGCAGGGCTAATGAAAAACTGTTTTTT

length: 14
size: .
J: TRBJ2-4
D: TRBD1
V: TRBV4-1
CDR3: CASSYPGTENIQYF
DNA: TGCGCCAGCAGCTACCCCGGGACAGAGAACATTCAGTACTTC

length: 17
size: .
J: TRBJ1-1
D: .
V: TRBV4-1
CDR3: CASSQDVAGTRNTEAFF
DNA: TGCGCCAGCAGCCAAGACGTTGCGGGGACGCGAAACACTGAAGCTTTCTTT

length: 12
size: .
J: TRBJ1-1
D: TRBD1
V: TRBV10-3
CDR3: CAIRTGVTEAFF
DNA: TGTGCCATAAGGACAGGGGTAACTGAAGCTTTCTTT

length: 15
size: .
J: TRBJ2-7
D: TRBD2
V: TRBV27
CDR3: CASSPSSGGAYEQYF
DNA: TGTGCCAGCAGTCCCTCTAGCGGGGGGGCATACGAGCAGTACTTC

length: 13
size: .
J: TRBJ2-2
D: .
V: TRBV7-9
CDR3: CASHSVLRGELFF
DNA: TGTGCCAGTCATAGCGTCTTACGGGGGGAGCTGTTTTTT

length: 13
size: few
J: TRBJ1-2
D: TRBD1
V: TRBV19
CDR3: CASSSGQGYGYTF
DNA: TGTGCCAGTAGTTCCGGACAGGGCTATGGCTACACCTTC

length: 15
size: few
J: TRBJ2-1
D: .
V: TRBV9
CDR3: CASSVGRGPYNEQFF
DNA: TGTGCCAGCAGCGTAGGGCGGGGGCCCTACAATGAGCAGTTCTTC

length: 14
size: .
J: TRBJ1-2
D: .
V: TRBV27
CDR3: CASSLSLGRYGYTF
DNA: TGTGCCAGCAGTTTATCGCTGGGACGCTATGGCTACACCTTC

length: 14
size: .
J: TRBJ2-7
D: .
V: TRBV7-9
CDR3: CASSPPESSYEQYF
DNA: TGTGCCAGCAGTCCCCCGGAGAGCTCTTACGAGCAGTACTTC

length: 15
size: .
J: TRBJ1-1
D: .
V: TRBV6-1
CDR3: CASSEDRQRSTEAFF
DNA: TGTGCCAGCAGTGAGGACAGACAGAGAAGCACTGAAGCTTTCTTT

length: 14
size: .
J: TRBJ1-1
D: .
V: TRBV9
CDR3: CASSVRGANTEAFF
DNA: TGTGCCAGCAGCGTGAGGGGCGCGAACACTGAAGCTTTCTTT

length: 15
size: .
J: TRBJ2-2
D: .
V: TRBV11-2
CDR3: CASRPIRQNTGELFF
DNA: TGTGCCAGCAGGCCTATTCGACAGAACACCGGGGAGCTGTTTTTT

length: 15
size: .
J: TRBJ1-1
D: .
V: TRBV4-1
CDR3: CASSQESRGNTEAFF
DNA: TGCGCCAGCAGCCAAGAGTCAAGGGGAAACACTGAAGCTTTCTTT

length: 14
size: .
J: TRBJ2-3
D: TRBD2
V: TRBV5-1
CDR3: CARSGGGATDTQYF
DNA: TGCGCCCGCAGCGGCGGGGGGGCCACAGATACGCAGTATTTT

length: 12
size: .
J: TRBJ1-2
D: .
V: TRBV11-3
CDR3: CASSSTEDGYTF
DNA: TGTGCCAGCAGCTCGACAGAGGACGGCTACACCTTC

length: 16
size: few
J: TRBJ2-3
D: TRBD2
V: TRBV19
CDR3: CASSMKSLAGSDTQYF
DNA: TGTGCCAGTAGTATGAAGAGTCTAGCGGGGTCAGATACGCAGTATTTT

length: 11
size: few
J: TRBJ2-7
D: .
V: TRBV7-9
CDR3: CASSRSYEQYF
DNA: TGTGCCAGCAGCCGATCCTACGAGCAGTACTTC

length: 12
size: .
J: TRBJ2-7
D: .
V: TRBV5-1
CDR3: CASSPSSYEQYF
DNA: TGCGCCAGCAGCCCTAGCTCCTACGAGCAGTACTTC

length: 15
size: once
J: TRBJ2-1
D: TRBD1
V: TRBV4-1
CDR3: CASSQGTGLGNEQFF
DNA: TGCGCCAGCAGCCAAGGGACAGGGTTAGGTAATGAGCAGTTCTTC

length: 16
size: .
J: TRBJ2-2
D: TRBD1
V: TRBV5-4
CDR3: CASSPYRGPNTGELFF
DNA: TGTGCCAGCAGCCCATACAGGGGGCCGAACACCGGGGAGCTGTTTTTT

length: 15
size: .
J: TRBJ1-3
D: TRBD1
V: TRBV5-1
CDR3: CASSLVGQGKNTIYF
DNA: TGCGCCAGCAGCTTGGTGGGACAGGGAAAAAACACCATATATTTT

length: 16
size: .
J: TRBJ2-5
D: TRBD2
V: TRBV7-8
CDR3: CASSLGRTSGMETQYF
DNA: TGTGCCAGCAGCTTAGGTCGGACTAGCGGGATGGAGACCCAGTACTTC

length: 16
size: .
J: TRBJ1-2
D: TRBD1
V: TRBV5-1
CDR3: CASSGGQDRVNYGYTF
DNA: TGCGCCAGCAGCGGAGGACAGGACCGTGTTAACTATGGCTACACCTTC

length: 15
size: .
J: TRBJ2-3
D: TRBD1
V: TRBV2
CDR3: CASSARGQGADTQYF
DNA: TGTGCCAGCAGTGCCCGGGGACAGGGAGCAGATACGCAGTATTTT

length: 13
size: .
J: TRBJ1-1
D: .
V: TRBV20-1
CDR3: CSASRTGNTEAFF
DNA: TGCAGTGCTAGTCGGACGGGGAACACTGAAGCTTTCTTT

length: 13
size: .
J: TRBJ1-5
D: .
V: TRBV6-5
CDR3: CASSWTGNQPQHF
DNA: TGTGCCAGCAGTTGGACAGGCAATCAGCCCCAGCATTTT

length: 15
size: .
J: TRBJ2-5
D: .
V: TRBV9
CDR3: CASSVRPGAGETQYF
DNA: TGTGCCAGCAGCGTAAGGCCGGGGGCGGGAGAGACCCAGTACTTC

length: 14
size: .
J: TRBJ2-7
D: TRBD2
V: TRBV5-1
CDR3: CASSPPAGVYEQYF
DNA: TGCGCCAGCAGCCCTCCGGCGGGGGTATACGAGCAGTACTTC